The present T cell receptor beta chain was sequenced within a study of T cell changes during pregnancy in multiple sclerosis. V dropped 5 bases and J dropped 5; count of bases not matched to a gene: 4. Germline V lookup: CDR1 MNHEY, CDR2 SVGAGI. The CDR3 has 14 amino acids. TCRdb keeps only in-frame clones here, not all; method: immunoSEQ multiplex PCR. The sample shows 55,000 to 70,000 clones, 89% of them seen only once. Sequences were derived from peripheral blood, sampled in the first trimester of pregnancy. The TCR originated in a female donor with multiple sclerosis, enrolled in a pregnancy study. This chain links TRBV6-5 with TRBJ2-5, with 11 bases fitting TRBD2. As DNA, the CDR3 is TGTGCCAGCAGTGGGACTAGCGGTGTGGAGACCCAGTACTTC. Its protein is CASSGTSGVETQYF.